What follows are 18 T cell receptor beta chains derived from one specimen sequenced in a study of cytomegalovirus exposure and HLA in healthy donors. The PCR had 60 Vbeta and 13 Jbeta primers. Sequencing was performed with immunoSEQ multiplex PCR; in TCRdb, only in-frame clones are kept and a portion is missing. This table has about 110,000 clones, approximately 80% appearing once. Sequencing was performed on PBMCs. The receptors derive from a man aged 25 to 40 in good health and CMV-seropositive.

This clone was picked up a small number of times. The genes are TRBV19 and TRBJ2-7; tentative D call: TRBD2 (5 bases). Trimming removed 6 bases at V and 1 base at J, with 13 bases between. The V gene's germline CDR1 is LNHDA and CDR2 SQIVND (reference sequence). This CDR3 region has 14 residues. CDR3 bases: TGTGCCAGTAGCCTCGGGATTACTTCCTACGAGCAGTACTTC. Its protein product is CASSLGITSYEQYF.

The rearrangement uses TRBV5-3 and TRBJ2-5, with D maybe TRBD2 (5 bases). TRBV5-3 is recorded as an ORF, its role being uncertain. Trimming pared 0 bases from V and 3 bases from J, leaving 15 bases between. This CDR3 comprises 16 residues. The CDR3 loop is CARSLASSSREETQYF. The CDR3 coding sequence is TGTGCCAGAAGCTTGGCTTCGTCCTCGAGGGAAGAGACCCAGTACTTC.

This clone was counted many times. Other DNA sequences in this specimen translate into the identical CDR3. The J gene is TRBJ1-1, the V gene TRBV19; no reliable D call. Trimming took off 3 bases at V and 0 bases at J, with 8 bases between the two ends. The length of the CDR3 is 14 residues. CDR1 and CDR2 (germline): LNHDA, SQIVND (reference sequence). The CDR3 reads CASSIGEVNTEAFF. The CDR3 nucleotides are TGTGCCAGTAGTATCGGGGAGGTGAACACTGAAGCTTTCTTT. The entire variable domain, with the rest obtained from reference TRBV19 and TRBJ1-1, is as follows: DGGITQSPKYLFRKEGQNVTLSCEQNLNHDAMYWYRQDPGQGLRLIYYSQIVNDFQKGDIAEGYSVSREKKESFPLTVTSAQKNPTAFYLCASSIGEVNTEAFFGQGTRLTVV.

As to this clone: This sample includes further DNA sequences coding for the same CDR3. The chain links TRBV19 to TRBJ1-3, with 7 bases that match TRBD1. There are 15 residues in the CDR3. J lost 2 bases, V lost 4 bases, and 5 bases had no gene match. In germline, CDR1 is LNHDA, CDR2 SQIVND (reference sequence). The CDR3: CASSTPTGAGNTIYF. The CDR3 DNA sequence: TGTGCCAGTAGTACCCCTACAGGGGCTGGAAACACCATATATTTT.

The chain has TRBV7-2 and TRBJ2-1; 9 bases line up with TRBD2. CDR1 is SGHTA, CDR2 FQGNSA, per germline. CDR3 size: 15 residues. With V trimmed by 6 bases and J by 4 bases, 7 bases remained unmatched. The CDR3 DNA sequence: TGTGCCAGCAGGTTTCTAGCGGGGACTTACAATGAGCAGTTCTTC. Translating it yields CASRFLAGTYNEQFF. The variable domain in full, completed from reference TRBV7-2 and TRBJ2-1, reads GAGVSQSPSNKVTEKGKDVELRCDPISGHTALYWYRQSLGQGLEFLIYFQGNSAPDKSGLPSDRFSAERTGGSVSTLTIQRTQQEDSAVYLCASRFLAGTYNEQFFGPGTRLTVL.

The gene calls are TRBV2 and TRBJ2-1; the match to TRBD2 covers 9 bases. Unmatched junction bases numbered 11, after V lost 7 bases and J lost 7 bases. The CDR3 consists of 15 residues. Germline CDR1 is SNHLY and CDR2 is FYNNEI. The CDR3 DNA is TGTGCCAGCACAAGCTGGCGGGGGGGATTGAATGAGCAGTTCTTC. Its translation is CASTSWRGGLNEQFF.

This clone was counted a few times. This CDR3 reads CASSPRGYTEAFF. The CDR3 DNA reads TGTGCCAGTAGCCCAAGGGGGTACACTGAAGCTTTCTTT. V is TRBV19 and J is TRBJ1-1; D perhaps matches TRBD1 (6 bases). The CDR3 has 13 amino acids. Trimming stripped 6 bases from V and 3 bases from J, with 11 bases between. Germline values: CDR1 LNHDA, CDR2 SQIVND (reference sequence).

This sequence joins TRBV10-3 and TRBJ1-1; weak D call: TRBD1 (5 bases). The V end was cut by 2 bases, the J end by 1 base, with 8 bases between. This CDR3 region has 14 residues. Germline V gene lookup returns CDR1 ENHRY and CDR2 SYGVKD. This CDR3 reads CAISEMGGNTEAFF. Here the CDR3 DNA reads TGTGCCATCAGTGAGATGGGGGGGAACACTGAAGCTTTCTTT.

This chain joins TRBV29-1 and TRBJ1-4, with D tentatively TRBD1 (6 bases). The length of the CDR3 is 14 residues. CDR1 SQVTM and CDR2 ANQGSEA come from the germline V gene. Trimming took 6 bases from V and 7 from J, leaving 18 bases between them. CDR3 protein: CSVRGGGVVEKLFF. The CDR3 DNA follows: TGCAGCGTCCGAGGGGGAGGGGTGGTTGAAAAACTGTTTTTT. Based on the CDR3 plus reference TRBV29-1 and TRBJ1-4, the full variable domain is SAVISQKPSRDICQRGTSLTIQCQVDSQVTMMFWYRQQPGQSLTLIATANQGSEATYESGFVIDKFPISRPNLTFSTLTVSNMSPEDSSIYLCSVRGGGVVEKLFFGSGTQLSVL.

The CDR3 coding sequence is TGTGCCATCAGCGAGGCGTCAAATCCGCGCAATTATGGCTACACCTTC. Amino acids: CAISEASNPRNYGYTF. The chain combines TRBV10-3 with TRBJ1-2, with unresolved D. CDR1 is ENHRY and CDR2 is SYGVKD in the germline V gene. CDR3 length equals 16 residues. Trimming took 6 bases from V and 5 from J, leaving 22 bases between them.

V gene TRBV5-6 combines with J gene TRBJ1-4; D is unresolved. V lost 7 bases to trimming and J lost 8 bases, with 12 bases between them. There are 12 residues in the CDR3. Germline V gene lookup returns CDR1 SGHDT and CDR2 YYEEEE. The CDR3 DNA is TGTGCCAGCGGCTACTCGGGAGAAAAACTGTTTTTT. Amino acid sequence: CASGYSGEKLFF.

The chain carries TRBV6-5 and TRBJ2-1, with D tentatively TRBD2 (6 bases). CDR1 is MNHEY, CDR2 SVGAGI, per germline. V was shortened by 2 bases and J by 10 bases, with 12 bases between the two germline ends. There are 13 residues in the CDR3. CDR3 region: CASSYETSGEQFF. As DNA, the CDR3 is TGTGCCAGCAGTTACGAGACTAGTGGGGAGCAGTTCTTC.

The gene calls are TRBV5-6 and TRBJ2-3; 7 bases align to TRBD2. V was clipped by 0 bases and J by 5 bases; unmatched bases: 6. This CDR3 has 15 amino acids. Germline-derived CDR1 and CDR2 are SGHDT and YYEEEE. CDR3 bases: TGTGCCAGCAGCTTGGTTGGGGGGGAGGTAGATACGCAGTATTTT. Translating it yields CASSLVGGEVDTQYF.

The CDR3 region is CASGLRGTEAFF. The CDR3 DNA reads as TGTGCTAGTGGTCTCAGGGGAACTGAAGCTTTCTTT. This chain joins TRBV12-5 and TRBJ1-1, with D possibly matching TRBD1 (6 bases). The germline V gene has CDR1 LGHNT and CDR2 FRNRAP. CDR3 length: 12 residues. Deletions cut 5 bases from V and 5 bases from J, with 9 bases between.

This chain joins TRBV5-1 and TRBJ2-4; a possible D gene is TRBD2 (5 bases). V was cut by 0 bases and J by 7 bases, with 14 bases left in between. This CDR3 comprises 15 residues. Germline CDR1 and CDR2: SGHRS and YFSETQ. The chain's CDR3 is CASSLASEVGNIQYF. CDR3 DNA sequence: TGCGCCAGCAGCTTGGCCTCGGAGGTGGGGAACATTCAGTACTTC.

CDR3 loop: CASQSGPRGNQPQHF. The DNA for the CDR3 is TGTGCCAGTCAATCCGGGCCCCGGGGGAATCAGCCCCAGCATTTT. V usage is TRBV6-4 and J usage is TRBJ1-5, with D possibly being TRBD1 (5 bases). Trimming removed 9 bases from V and 4 bases from J, with 19 bases in between. CDR3 size: 15 residues. CDR1 and CDR2 from the germline V gene are MRHNA and SNTAGT.

This rearrangement joins TRBV10-3 to TRBJ2-2; 7 bases line up with TRBD1. The CDR3 is made up of 16 amino acids. The germline V gene has CDR1 ENHRY and CDR2 SYGVKD. Unmatched junction bases numbered 3, after V lost 0 bases and J lost 2 bases. The CDR3 region has the DNA TGTGCCATCAGTGAGTCGGGACAGCTAAACACCGGGGAGCTGTTTTTT. Encoded protein: CAISESGQLNTGELFF.

The chain employs TRBV6-1 and TRBJ1-1; no reliable D call. Germline V gene data show CDR1 as MNHNS and CDR2 as SASEGT. CDR3 length: 11 amino acids. V lost 6 bases and J lost 1, with 3 bases in between. DNA of the CDR3: TGTGCCAGCAGCCGGAACACTGAAGCTTTCTTT. Residues: CASSRNTEAFF.